The source of this T cell receptor (beta chain) is a study of OX40 agonist ivuxolimab in advanced cancers. The study's findings and limits: Fewer expanded clones were found on average in CD4+ than in CD8+ T cells.

Points on this clone: Its specificity is not known.

Deletions cut 3 bases from V and 0 bases from J, with 16 bases between. The length of the CDR3 is 16 residues. CDR1 is SGHTS and CDR2 is YDEGEE in the germline V gene. Sampled blood was obtained at baseline, cycle 4 day 1, and cycle 7 day 1. Profiling relied on immunoSEQ multiplex PCR, and the TCRdb table lists in-frame clones only, not all of them. The sample includes tens of thousands of clones, about 83% of them seen just once. Sequencing was performed on CD4+ or CD8+ T cells sorted from blood, taken in a trial of the OX40 agonist ivuxolimab. V and J are TRBV5-8 and TRBJ2-7; D assignment may be TRBD1 or TRBD2 (5 bases each). The receptor comes from an adult with an advanced solid tumor such as melanoma, head and neck, liver or kidney cancer. For the CDR3, the DNA is TGTGCCAGCAGCTCTAGGGACGGAAACACCTCCTACGAGCAGTACTTC. Its translation: CASSSRDGNTSYEQYF.